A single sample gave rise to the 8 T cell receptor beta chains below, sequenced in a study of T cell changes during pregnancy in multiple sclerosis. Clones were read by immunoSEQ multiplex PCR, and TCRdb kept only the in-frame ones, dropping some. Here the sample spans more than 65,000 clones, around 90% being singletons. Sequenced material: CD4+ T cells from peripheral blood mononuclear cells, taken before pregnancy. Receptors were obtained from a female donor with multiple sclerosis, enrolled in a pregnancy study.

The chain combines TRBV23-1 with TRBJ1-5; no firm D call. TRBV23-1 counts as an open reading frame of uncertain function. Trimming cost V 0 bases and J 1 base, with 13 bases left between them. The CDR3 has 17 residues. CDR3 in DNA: TGCGCCAGCAGTCAATCGAGGGAAACCCGGAGCAATCAGCCCCAGCATTTT. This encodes CASSQSRETRSNQPQHF.

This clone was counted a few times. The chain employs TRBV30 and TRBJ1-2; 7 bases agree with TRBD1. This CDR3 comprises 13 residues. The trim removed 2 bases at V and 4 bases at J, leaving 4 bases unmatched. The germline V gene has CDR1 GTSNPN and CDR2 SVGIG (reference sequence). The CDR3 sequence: CAWSRDRVYGYTF. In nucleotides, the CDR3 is TGTGCCTGGAGTCGCGACAGGGTCTATGGCTACACCTTC. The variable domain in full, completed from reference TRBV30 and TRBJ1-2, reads SQTIHQWPATLVQPVGSPLSLECTVEGTSNPNLYWYRQAAGRGLQLLFYSVGIGQISSEVPQNLSASRPQDRQFILSSKKLLLSDSGFYLCAWSRDRVYGYTFGSGTRLTVV.

The CDR3 region is CATSRDSGISYEQYF. Written as DNA, the CDR3 is TGTGCCACCAGCAGAGACAGCGGGATCTCCTACGAGCAGTACTTC. J is TRBJ2-7 and V is TRBV15, with 7 nucleotides matching TRBD2. Losses at the gene ends were 0 bases for V and 0 bases for J; bases not matched to a gene: 2. This CDR3 comprises 15 residues. Germline V CDR1 and CDR2: LNHNV, YYDKDF (reference sequence).

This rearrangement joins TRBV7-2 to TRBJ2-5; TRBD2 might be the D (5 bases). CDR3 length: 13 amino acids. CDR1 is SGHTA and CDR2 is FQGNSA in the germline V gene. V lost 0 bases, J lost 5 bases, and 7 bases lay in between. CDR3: CASSLAGVETQYF. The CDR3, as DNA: TGTGCCAGCAGCTTAGCCGGGGTCGAGACCCAGTACTTC.

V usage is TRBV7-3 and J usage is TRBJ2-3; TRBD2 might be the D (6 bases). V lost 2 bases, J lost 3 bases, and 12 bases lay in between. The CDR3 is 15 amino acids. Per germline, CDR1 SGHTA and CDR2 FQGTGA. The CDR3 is CASSLSRTTTDTQYF. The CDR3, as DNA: TGTGCCAGCAGCTTATCCAGGACTACTACAGATACGCAGTATTTT. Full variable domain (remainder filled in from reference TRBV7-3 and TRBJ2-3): GAGVSQTPSNKVTEKGKYVELRCDPISGHTALYWYRQSLGQGPEFLIYFQGTGAADDSGLPNDRFFAVRPEGSVSTLKIQRTERGDSAVYLCASSLSRTTTDTQYFGPGTRLTVL.

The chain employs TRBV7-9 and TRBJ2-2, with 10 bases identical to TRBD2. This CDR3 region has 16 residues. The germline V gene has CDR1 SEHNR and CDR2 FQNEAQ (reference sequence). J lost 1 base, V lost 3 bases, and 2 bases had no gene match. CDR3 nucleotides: TGTGCCAGCAGCTTCGTAGCGGGGGGGAACACCGGGGAGCTGTTTTTT. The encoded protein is CASSFVAGGNTGELFF.

CDR3 bases: TGTGCCAGCAGCTTGGGACTCAGAGAGACCCAGTACTTC. Residues: CASSLGLRETQYF. The genes are TRBV5-4 and TRBJ2-5, with unresolved D. Per germline, CDR1 SGHNT and CDR2 YYREEE (reference sequence). The CDR3 has 13 residues. Deletions cut 0 bases from V and 4 bases from J, with 7 bases between.

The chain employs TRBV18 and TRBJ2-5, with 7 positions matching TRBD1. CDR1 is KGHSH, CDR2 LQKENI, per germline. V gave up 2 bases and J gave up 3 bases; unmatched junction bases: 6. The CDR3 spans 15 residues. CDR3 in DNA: TGTGCCAGCTCACCAAGGGACAGCGATAAAGAGACCCAGTACTTC. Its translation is CASSPRDSDKETQYF.